These 32 T cell receptor beta chains came from one sample sequenced in a study of T cell responses to AZD1222 COVID-19 vaccine. Clones were read by immunoSEQ multiplex PCR, and TCRdb kept only the in-frame ones, dropping some. Altogether approximately 140,000 clones are present, over 90% being singletons, with the ten largest covering around 5.9%. The source material was peripheral blood, sampled on day 0 of AZD1222 vaccination. The receptors shown here come from an adult in good health.

The chain couples TRBV10-2 to TRBJ2-7; D is ambiguous. Trimming left V 0 bases short and J 1 base short, with 10 bases between. This CDR3 region has 15 residues. The germline V gene encodes CDR1 WSHSY and CDR2 SAAADI. The CDR3 region is CASSESPTHSYEQYF. The CDR3 DNA reads TGCGCCAGCAGTGAGTCCCCGACACATTCCTACGAGCAGTACTTC.

The V and J genes are TRBV7-9 and TRBJ2-2, with TRBD2 identical over 7 bases. Germline lookup yields CDR1 SEHNR and CDR2 FQNEAQ (reference sequence). With V trimmed by 5 bases and J by 0 bases, 15 bases remained unmatched. The length of the CDR3 is 19 residues. In DNA, the CDR3 is TGTGCCAGCAGCCTCCCCCGGGAGACTAGCCGCTCGAACACCGGGGAGCTGTTTTTT. Encoded protein: CASSLPRETSRSNTGELFF.

In its sample, this clone was seen once. This chain connects TRBV4-1 to TRBJ1-1; D might be TRBD1 (5 bases). Trimming shortened V by 0 bases and J by 2 bases, and 19 bases separated the two germline ends. Germline V gene sequence: CDR1 MGHRA, CDR2 YSYEKL. The CDR3 has 18 residues. CDR3 bases: TGCGCCAGCAGCCAAGAAGGAGTGATATCGACAGCAAACACTGAAGCTTTCTTT. Protein product: CASSQEGVISTANTEAFF.

The rearrangement joins TRBV9 to TRBJ2-3; 7 bases match TRBD1. V was pared by 4 bases and J by 0 bases, with 5 bases of the junction left unmatched. The CDR3 runs to 15 residues. Germline CDR1 is SGDLS and CDR2 is YYNGEE. The CDR3 protein is CASSIQGKSTDTQYF. The CDR3 bases are TGTGCCAGCAGCATACAGGGGAAGAGCACAGATACGCAGTATTTT. The full variable domain, rest sourced from reference TRBV9 and TRBJ2-3, is DSGVTQTPKHLITATGQRVTLRCSPRSGDLSVYWYQQSLDQGLQFLIQYYNGEERAKGNILERFSAQQFPDLHSELNLSSLELGDSALYFCASSIQGKSTDTQYFGPGTRLTVL.

The chain has TRBV18 and TRBJ1-2; a weak D match, TRBD1 (6 bases). The length of the CDR3 is 15 residues. Germline lookup yields CDR1 KGHSH and CDR2 LQKENI. Trimming stripped 5 bases from V and 6 bases from J, with 19 bases between. CDR3 bases: TGTGCCAGCTCATCATATATCGCGCCAGGGGATGGCTACACCTTC. Its protein product is CASSSYIAPGDGYTF.

This clone has only one observation. The V gene is TRBV2, the J gene TRBJ2-5, with 8 bases aligning to TRBD1. Per the germline V gene, CDR1 is SNHLY and CDR2 is FYNNEI. V shed 7 bases, J shed 4 bases, and the junction held 5 bases outside the gene matches. This CDR3 spans 13 amino acids. This CDR3 is CASTRGLGETQYF. CDR3 DNA sequence: TGTGCCAGCACCAGGGGGCTAGGAGAGACCCAGTACTTC.

The chain has TRBV4-1 and TRBJ1-2; no clear D. With 4 bases removed from V and 1 base from J, the gap between germline ends came to 13 bases. Germline lookup yields CDR1 MGHRA and CDR2 YSYEKL. The CDR3 covers 15 residues. The CDR3 DNA sequence: TGCGCCAGCAGCCCAACCGCGGCCTATAACTATGGCTACACCTTC. This encodes CASSPTAAYNYGYTF.

The J gene is TRBJ1-1, the V gene TRBV30, with TRBD1 identical over 7 bases. J gave up 5 bases and V 0 bases, and 6 bases lay outside the gene matches. Germline V gives CDR1 GTSNPN, CDR2 SVGIG (reference sequence). The CDR3 has 14 amino acids. The CDR3: CAWSVMAGGTEAFF. The CDR3 DNA is TGTGCCTGGAGTGTAATGGCAGGGGGAACTGAAGCTTTCTTT.

The CDR3 sequence: CASSPQGAGANVLTF. The CDR3 DNA is TGTGCCAGCAGCCCCCAGGGGGCTGGGGCCAACGTCCTGACTTTC. The chain carries TRBV9 and TRBJ2-6, with 7 bases lining up with TRBD1. The CDR3 extends over 15 amino acids. J was trimmed by 2 bases and V by 4 bases; bases with no gene match: 3. Germline V lookup: CDR1 SGDLS, CDR2 YYNGEE.

The V and J genes are TRBV30 and TRBJ1-2, with 7 bases that match TRBD1. The CDR3 runs 13 residues. Germline CDR1 reads GTSNPN; CDR2 reads SVGIG (reference sequence). V lost 2 bases to trimming and J lost 6 bases; unmatched junction nucleotides: 6. The CDR3 DNA is TGTGCCTGGAGTCCCCGGGACAGAAATGGCTACACCTTC. The encoded protein is CAWSPRDRNGYTF.

The chain has TRBV7-9 and TRBJ1-2; no reliable D call. The CDR3 loop spans 14 amino acids. Germline CDR1 is SEHNR and CDR2 is FQNEAQ (reference sequence). The V gene lost 7 bases and the J gene lost 8 bases, with 20 bases spanning the gap. CDR3 nucleotides: TGTGCCAGCACCGCTGCAGGATTCTTGTGGGGCTACACCTTC. Amino acids: CASTAAGFLWGYTF.

The chain carries TRBV7-2 and TRBJ2-3, with TRBD2 matching over 7 bases. The CDR3 totals 15 residues. Germline values: CDR1 SGHTA, CDR2 FQGNSA. The V and J ends lost 4 bases and 3 bases, in that order; junction bases with no gene match: 7. CDR3 sequence (DNA): TGTGCCAGCAGCTCCGAGACCGGGAGGACAGATACGCAGTATTTT. The encoded protein is CASSSETGRTDTQYF.

This chain uses TRBV7-3 with TRBJ2-7; D possibly corresponds to TRBD2 (5 bases). The germline gives CDR1 SGHTA, CDR2 FQGTGA. The V end was cut by 0 bases, the J end by 5 bases, with 8 bases between. The CDR3 has 13 amino acids. Here the CDR3 reads CASSLTWGDEQYF. The CDR3 region has the DNA TGTGCCAGCAGCTTAACTTGGGGAGACGAGCAGTACTTC. The full variable domain, in which reference TRBV7-3 and TRBJ2-7 provide the parts outside the CDR3, is GAGVSQTPSNKVTEKGKYVELRCDPISGHTALYWYRQSLGQGPEFLIYFQGTGAADDSGLPNDRFFAVRPEGSVSTLKIQRTERGDSAVYLCASSLTWGDEQYFGPGTRLTVT.

The chain is built from TRBV7-8 and TRBJ1-6; D gene unclear. There are 13 residues in the CDR3. V shed 1 base and J shed 10 bases, with 8 bases lying between them. Germline V lookup: CDR1 SGHVS, CDR2 FQNEAQ. CDR3 DNA sequence: TGTGCCAGCAGCTTAGATTGGGAATCACCCCTCCACTTT. Protein: CASSLDWESPLHF.

This clone appeared once. This rearrangement joins TRBV27 to TRBJ1-3; tentative D call: TRBD1 (5 bases). Germline V lookup: CDR1 MNHEY, CDR2 SMNVEV (reference sequence). V lost 2 bases and J 1 base, leaving 9 bases between the germline ends. CDR3 length: 15 residues. CDR3 sequence (DNA): TGTGCCAGCAGTTTAATCGGGGGGTCTGGAAACACCATATATTTT. This sequence encodes CASSLIGGSGNTIYF.

The V and J genes are TRBV27 and TRBJ1-1; weak D call: TRBD1 (5 bases). Germline V gene sequence: CDR1 MNHEY, CDR2 SMNVEV (reference sequence). The CDR3 covers 13 residues. Trimming removed 3 bases from V and 8 bases from J, with 13 bases in between. CDR3 region: CASSFGGGPEAFF. As DNA, the CDR3 is TGTGCCAGCAGTTTCGGGGGAGGACCGGAAGCTTTCTTT.

The rearrangement uses TRBV28 and TRBJ1-2; maybe TRBD1 (5 bases). Looked up from germline, CDR1 is MDHEN and CDR2 is SYDVKM. V was shortened by 3 bases and J by 1 base, with 12 bases between the two germline ends. There are 15 residues in the CDR3. The CDR3: CASSFGTGINYGYTF. CDR3 DNA: TGTGCCAGCAGTTTCGGTACAGGCATTAACTATGGCTACACCTTC.

This rearrangement joins TRBV10-1 to TRBJ2-5; D not resolved. V gave up 5 bases and J gave up 0 bases, with 7 bases separating them. The germline CDR1 and CDR2 sequences are WNHNN and SYGVQD (reference sequence). There are 13 residues in the CDR3. Written as DNA, the CDR3 is TGCGCCAGCAGTCCTGAGTACCAAGAGACCCAGTACTTC. This codes for CASSPEYQETQYF.

This rearrangement joins TRBV27 to TRBJ2-7, with TRBD2 matching 7 bases. Germline V gives CDR1 MNHEY, CDR2 SMNVEV (reference sequence). This CDR3 spans 14 amino acids. V was pared by 4 bases and J by 1 base, with 4 bases of the junction left unmatched. The CDR3 is CASSSGGRSYEQYF. The CDR3 DNA reads TGTGCCAGCAGTTCGGGGGGTCGGTCCTACGAGCAGTACTTC.

This clone occurred a few times. The chain recombines TRBV18 with TRBJ1-5; D may be TRBD1 (6 bases). The germline CDR1 and CDR2 sequences are KGHSH and LQKENI. The V end lost 4 bases, the J end lost 6 bases, and 13 bases lay between the germline ends. This CDR3 has 14 residues. The CDR3 DNA reads as TGTGCCAGCTCACTAAAACCAGGGGCTCAGCCCCAGCATTTT. Translating it yields CASSLKPGAQPQHF.

The chain couples TRBV4-1 to TRBJ2-7, with TRBD1 as a possible D gene (5 bases). Germline V gives CDR1 MGHRA, CDR2 YSYEKL. Deletions cut 0 bases from V and 2 bases from J, with 14 bases between. The CDR3 is 16 amino acids. In nucleotides, the CDR3 is TGCGCCAGCAGCCAAGACACAGGTCTCTACCCCTACGAGCAGTACTTC. Protein: CASSQDTGLYPYEQYF.

CDR3 amino acids: CASSVGLAGGSSETQYF. The CDR3 coding sequence is TGTGCCAGCAGTGTGGGACTAGCGGGGGGGTCTTCGGAGACCCAGTACTTC. The V and J genes are TRBV6-1 and TRBJ2-5, with TRBD2 matching over 16 bases. The CDR3 is made up of 17 amino acids. Germline V lookup: CDR1 MNHNS, CDR2 SASEGT. After removal of 4 bases from V and 5 bases from J, the junction contained 7 bases not matched to a gene.

The chain joins TRBV6-5 to TRBJ2-5; 8 bases are a match to TRBD2. With V trimmed by 2 bases and J by 3 bases, 8 bases remained unmatched. The CDR3 contains 16 residues. Germline V gene lookup returns CDR1 MNHEY and CDR2 SVGAGI. CDR3 amino acids: CASSYQSSGRKETQYF. CDR3 DNA: TGTGCCAGCAGTTACCAATCTAGCGGGCGAAAAGAGACCCAGTACTTC.

This clone has a single count. The chain combines TRBV9 with TRBJ2-1; TRBD2 matches at 10 bases. Germline V gene lookup returns CDR1 SGDLS and CDR2 YYNGEE. V shed 3 bases and J 6 bases; nucleotides not matched to a gene: 9. This CDR3 is 16 amino acids long. The CDR3 DNA reads as TGTGCCAGCAGCGCCAGCCGGACTAGCGGACGCAATGAGCAGTTCTTC. Amino acid sequence: CASSASRTSGRNEQFF. The full variable domain, rest sourced from reference TRBV9 and TRBJ2-1, is DSGVTQTPKHLITATGQRVTLRCSPRSGDLSVYWYQQSLDQGLQFLIQYYNGEERAKGNILERFSAQQFPDLHSELNLSSLELGDSALYFCASSASRTSGRNEQFFGPGTRLTVL.

The genes are TRBV15 and TRBJ1-6; the D is unclear. Trimming pared 0 bases from V and 8 bases from J, leaving 11 bases between. In germline, CDR1 is LNHNV, CDR2 YYDKDF (reference sequence). The CDR3 sequence is 15 residues long. CDR3 amino acids: CATSRDNRMDSPLHF. Written as DNA, the CDR3 is TGTGCCACCAGCAGAGATAACAGAATGGATTCACCCCTCCACTTT.

This clone has only one observation. This chain uses TRBV27 with TRBJ2-1, with D possibly being TRBD2 (5 bases). The CDR3 length is 12 residues. CDR1 is MNHEY, CDR2 SMNVEV, per germline (reference sequence). V lost 5 bases and J lost 10, with 12 bases in between. DNA for the CDR3: TGTGCCAGCAGTCCAACCTCGGGGGAGCAGTTCTTC. Protein sequence: CASSPTSGEQFF.

V is TRBV11-2 and J is TRBJ2-7; D may be TRBD1 (6 bases). CDR1 is SGHAT and CDR2 is FQNNGV in the germline V gene. The V end lost 1 base, the J end lost 2 bases, and 12 bases lay between the germline ends. The CDR3 totals 15 residues. CDR3 DNA: TGTGCCAGCAGCTTAGTGACAGGACCCGCCTACGAGCAGTACTTC. Translating gives CASSLVTGPAYEQYF.

This chain connects TRBV5-8 to TRBJ1-2, with TRBD1 matching 9 bases. The CDR3 consists of 17 residues. In germline, CDR1 is SGHTS, CDR2 YDEGEE. V lost 4 bases and J lost 4; bases outside the gene matches: 14. CDR3 sequence: CASSRPGTGNPSYGYTF. The DNA for the CDR3 is TGTGCCAGCAGCCGTCCCGGGACAGGGAACCCGTCCTATGGCTACACCTTC.

This chain uses TRBV9 with TRBJ1-2; 12 positions agree with TRBD1. Germline assignment: CDR1 SGDLS and CDR2 YYNGEE. This CDR3 contains 16 residues. V shed 3 bases, J shed 8 bases, and the junction held 11 bases outside the gene matches. The CDR3: CASSAFSGQGARGYTF. The CDR3 DNA is TGTGCCAGCAGCGCCTTCTCGGGACAGGGGGCGCGGGGCTACACCTTC. Combining the CDR3 with reference TRBV9 and TRBJ1-2 gives the whole variable domain DSGVTQTPKHLITATGQRVTLRCSPRSGDLSVYWYQQSLDQGLQFLIQYYNGEERAKGNILERFSAQQFPDLHSELNLSSLELGDSALYFCASSAFSGQGARGYTFGSGTRLTVV.

This chain joins TRBV3-1 (or the pseudogene TRBV3-2) and TRBJ2-3; the match to TRBD2 covers 10 bases. This CDR3 has 19 residues. Germline V gene sequence: CDR1 LGHDT, CDR2 YNNKEL (reference sequence). The ends lost 4 bases at V and 2 bases at J; junction bases unmatched: 15. The CDR3 nucleotides read TGTGCCAGCAGCCTAAACTTGGGGGGACTAGCGTCTTCCACAGATACGCAGTATTTT. Its protein product is CASSLNLGGLASSTDTQYF.

The gene calls are TRBV5-1 and TRBJ1-1, with TRBD1 matching over 9 bases. The CDR3 runs 16 residues. CDR1 SGHRS and CDR2 YFSETQ come from the germline V gene. J gave up 0 bases and V 2 bases, and 5 bases lay outside the gene matches. CDR3 in DNA: TGCGCCAGCAGCTTAGGGACAGGGTTGATGAACACTGAAGCTTTCTTT. This gives the protein CASSLGTGLMNTEAFF.

V gene TRBV9 combines with J gene TRBJ2-5; D might be TRBD2 (5 bases). V was clipped by 2 bases and J by 3 bases, with 8 bases between them. The CDR3 extends over 13 amino acids. Per germline, CDR1 SGDLS and CDR2 YYNGEE. CDR3 region: CASSVGVEETQYF. The CDR3 coding sequence is TGTGCCAGCAGCGTGGGAGTTGAAGAGACCCAGTACTTC.